The T cell receptor beta chain under discussion was sequenced for a study of response to subunit inactivated influenza vaccine. TCRdb analysed the RT-PCR reads with MiXCR anew, one entry per CDR3 protein. The sample consists of around 710,000 distinct CDR3 sequences, 14% of them appearing once. The CDR3 sequence is 17 residues long. Germline V gene data show CDR1 as LGHDT and CDR2 as YNNKEL (reference sequence). V dropped 0 bases and J dropped 7 bases, with 19 bases sitting between them. Findings of the study overall: The study's authors posited that every seasonal influenza vaccination enlists few new T cells.

Regarding this clonotype: Its specificity is not known.

The J gene is TRBJ2-1, the V gene TRBV3-1; no clear D gene. The sequencing here drew on PBMCs from blood, taken 14 to 15 days before vaccination. This TCR derives from a man in his fifties who received an inactivated influenza vaccine. The CDR3 nucleotides are TGTGCCAGCAGCCAAGATTGGGATCCCTACATGAGGAATGAGCAGTTCTTC. This encodes CASSQDWDPYMRNEQFF.